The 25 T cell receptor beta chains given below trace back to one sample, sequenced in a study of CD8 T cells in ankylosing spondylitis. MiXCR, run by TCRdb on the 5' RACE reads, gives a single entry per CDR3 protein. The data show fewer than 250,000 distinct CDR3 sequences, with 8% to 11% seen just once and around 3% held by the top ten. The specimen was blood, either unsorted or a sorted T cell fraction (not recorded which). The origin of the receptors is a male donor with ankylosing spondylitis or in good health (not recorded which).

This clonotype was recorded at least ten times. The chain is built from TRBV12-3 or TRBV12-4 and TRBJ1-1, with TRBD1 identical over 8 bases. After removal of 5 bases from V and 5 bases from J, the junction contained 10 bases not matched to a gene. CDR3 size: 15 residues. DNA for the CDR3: TGTGCCAGCAGTAACACACAGGGGGGGGAAACTGAAGCTTTCTTT. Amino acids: CASSNTQGGETEAFF.

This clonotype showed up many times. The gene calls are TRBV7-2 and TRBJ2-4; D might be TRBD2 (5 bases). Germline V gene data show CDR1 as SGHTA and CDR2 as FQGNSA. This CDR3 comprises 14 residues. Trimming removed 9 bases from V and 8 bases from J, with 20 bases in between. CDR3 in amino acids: CASGGLTLGYIQYF. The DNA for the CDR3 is TGTGCCAGTGGAGGACTGACCCTAGGGTACATTCAGTACTTC.

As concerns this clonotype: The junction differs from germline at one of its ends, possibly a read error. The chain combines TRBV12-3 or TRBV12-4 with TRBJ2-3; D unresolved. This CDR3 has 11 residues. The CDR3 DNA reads TGTGCCAGCAGCCCCACATATACGCAGTATTTT. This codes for CASSPTYTQYF.

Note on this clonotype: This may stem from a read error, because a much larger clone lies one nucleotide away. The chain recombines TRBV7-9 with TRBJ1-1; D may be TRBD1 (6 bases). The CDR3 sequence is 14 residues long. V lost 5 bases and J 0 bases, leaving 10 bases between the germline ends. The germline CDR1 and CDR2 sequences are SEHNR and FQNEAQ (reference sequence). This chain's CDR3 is CASSKGQMNTEAFF. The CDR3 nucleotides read TGTGCCAGCAGCAAAGGACAGATGAACACTGAAGCTTTCTTT.

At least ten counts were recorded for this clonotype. CDR3 sequence: CASSRSSNTEAFF. As DNA, the CDR3 is TGTGCCAGCAGTCGGAGCTCGAACACTGAAGCTTTCTTT. This chain connects TRBV12-3 or TRBV12-4 to TRBJ1-1; D gene unclear. The CDR3 loop spans 13 amino acids. The V gene lost 5 bases and the J gene lost 1 base, with 8 bases spanning the gap.

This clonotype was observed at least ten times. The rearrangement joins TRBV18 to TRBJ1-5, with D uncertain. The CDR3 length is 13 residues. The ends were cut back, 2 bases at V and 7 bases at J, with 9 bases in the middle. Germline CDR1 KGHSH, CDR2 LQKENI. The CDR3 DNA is TGTGCCAGCTCACCAGGGGTCGAACAGCCCCAGCATTTT. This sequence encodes CASSPGVEQPQHF.

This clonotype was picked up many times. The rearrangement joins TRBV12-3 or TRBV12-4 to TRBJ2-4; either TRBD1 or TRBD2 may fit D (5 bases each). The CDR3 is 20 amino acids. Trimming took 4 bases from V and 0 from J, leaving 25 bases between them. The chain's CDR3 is CASSSYPGTHKTLAKNIQYF. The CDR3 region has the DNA TGTGCCAGCAGTTCCTATCCGGGGACCCATAAGACCCTAGCCAAAAACATTCAGTACTTC.

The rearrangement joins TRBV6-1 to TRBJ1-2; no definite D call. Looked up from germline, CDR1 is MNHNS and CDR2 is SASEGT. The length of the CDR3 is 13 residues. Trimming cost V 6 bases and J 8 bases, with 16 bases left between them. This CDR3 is CASSFRRAEGYTF. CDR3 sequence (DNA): TGTGCCAGCAGCTTCCGGCGTGCAGAGGGCTACACCTTC.

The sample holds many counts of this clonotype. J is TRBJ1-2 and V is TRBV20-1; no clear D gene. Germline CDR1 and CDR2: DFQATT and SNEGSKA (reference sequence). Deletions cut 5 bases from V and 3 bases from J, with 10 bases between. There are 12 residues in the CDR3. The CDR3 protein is CSASGIDYGYTF. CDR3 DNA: TGCAGTGCTTCGGGAATAGACTATGGCTACACCTTC.

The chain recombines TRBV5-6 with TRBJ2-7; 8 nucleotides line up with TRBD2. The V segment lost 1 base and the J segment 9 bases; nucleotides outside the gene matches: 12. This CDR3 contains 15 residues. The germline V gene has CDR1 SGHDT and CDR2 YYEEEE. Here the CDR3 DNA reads TGTGCCAGCAGCTTGCCTTTTAGCGGGATCGGAGGGCAGTACTTC. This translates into CASSLPFSGIGGQYF.

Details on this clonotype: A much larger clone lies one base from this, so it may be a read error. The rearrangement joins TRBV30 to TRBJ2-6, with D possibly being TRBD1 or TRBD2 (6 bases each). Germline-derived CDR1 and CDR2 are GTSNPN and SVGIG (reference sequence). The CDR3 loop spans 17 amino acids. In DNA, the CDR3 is TGTGCCCTCGCCGAGGGGGGCACCTTCTCTGGGGCCAACGTCCCGACTTTC. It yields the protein CALAEGGTFSGANVPTF.

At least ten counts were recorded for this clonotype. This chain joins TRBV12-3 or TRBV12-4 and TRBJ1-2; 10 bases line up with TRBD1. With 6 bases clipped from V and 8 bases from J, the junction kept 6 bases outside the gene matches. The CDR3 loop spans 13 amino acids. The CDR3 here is CASSHRDRGGYTF. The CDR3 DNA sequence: TGTGCCAGCAGCCACAGGGACAGGGGAGGCTACACCTTC.

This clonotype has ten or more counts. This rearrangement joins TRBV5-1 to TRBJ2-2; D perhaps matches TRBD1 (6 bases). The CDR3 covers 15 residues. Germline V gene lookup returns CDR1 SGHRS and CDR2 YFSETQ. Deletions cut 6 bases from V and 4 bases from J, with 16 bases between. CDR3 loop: CASTSMAGVTGELFF. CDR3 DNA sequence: TGCGCCAGCACCTCTATGGCAGGGGTCACCGGGGAGCTGTTTTTT.

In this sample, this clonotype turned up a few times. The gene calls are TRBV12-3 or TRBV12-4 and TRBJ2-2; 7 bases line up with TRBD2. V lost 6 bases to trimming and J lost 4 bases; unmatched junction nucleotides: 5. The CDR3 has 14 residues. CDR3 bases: TGTGCCAGCAGATGGGGGGGATCCACCGGGGAGCTGTTTTTT. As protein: CASRWGGSTGELFF.

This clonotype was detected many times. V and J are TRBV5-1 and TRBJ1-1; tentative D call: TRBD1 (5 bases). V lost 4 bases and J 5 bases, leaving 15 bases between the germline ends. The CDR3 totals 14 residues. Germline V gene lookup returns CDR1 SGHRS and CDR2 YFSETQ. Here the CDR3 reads CASSPQAGRTEAFF. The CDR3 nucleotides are TGCGCCAGCAGCCCCCAGGCAGGGAGGACTGAAGCTTTCTTT.

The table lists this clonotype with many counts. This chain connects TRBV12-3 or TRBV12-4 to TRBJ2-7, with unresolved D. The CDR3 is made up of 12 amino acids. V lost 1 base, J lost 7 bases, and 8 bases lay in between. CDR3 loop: CASSLGSREQYF. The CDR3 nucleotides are TGTGCCAGCAGTTTAGGGTCCAGGGAGCAGTACTTC.

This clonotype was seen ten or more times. For the CDR3, the DNA is TGTGCCAGCAGTTTAGGGTCCGCTCCAAGGGACACTGAAGCTTTCTTT. Translated: CASSLGSAPRDTEAFF. The rearrangement joins TRBV12-3 or TRBV12-4 to TRBJ1-1; D remains ambiguous. V was cut by 1 base and J by 3 bases, with 15 bases left in between. The CDR3 consists of 16 residues.

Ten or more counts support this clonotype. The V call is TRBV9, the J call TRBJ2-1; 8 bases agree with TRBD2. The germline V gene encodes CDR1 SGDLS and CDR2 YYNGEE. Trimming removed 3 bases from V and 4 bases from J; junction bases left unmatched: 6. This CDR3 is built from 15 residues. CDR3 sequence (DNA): TGTGCCAGCAGCGCATATAGCGGGGAATACAATGAGCAGTTCTTC. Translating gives CASSAYSGEYNEQFF.

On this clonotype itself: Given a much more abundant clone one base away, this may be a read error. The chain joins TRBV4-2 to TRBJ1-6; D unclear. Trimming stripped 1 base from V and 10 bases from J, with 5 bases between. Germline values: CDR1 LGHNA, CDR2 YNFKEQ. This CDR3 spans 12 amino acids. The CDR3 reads CASSQVGSPLHF. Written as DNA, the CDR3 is TGTGCCAGCAGCCAAGTAGGGTCACCCCTCCACTTT.

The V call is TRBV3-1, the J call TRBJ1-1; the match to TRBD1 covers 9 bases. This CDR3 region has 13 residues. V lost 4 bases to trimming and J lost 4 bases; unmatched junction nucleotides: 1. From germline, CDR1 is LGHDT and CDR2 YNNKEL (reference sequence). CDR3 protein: CASSPQGATEAFF. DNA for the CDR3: TGTGCCAGCAGCCCACAGGGGGCCACTGAAGCTTTCTTT.

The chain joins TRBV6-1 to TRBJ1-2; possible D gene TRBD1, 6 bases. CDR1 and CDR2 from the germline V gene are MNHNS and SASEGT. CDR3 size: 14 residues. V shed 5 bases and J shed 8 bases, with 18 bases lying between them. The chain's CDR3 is CASSRGGGPGGYTF. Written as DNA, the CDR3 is TGTGCCAGCAGTCGTGGCGGGGGCCCGGGGGGCTACACCTTC.

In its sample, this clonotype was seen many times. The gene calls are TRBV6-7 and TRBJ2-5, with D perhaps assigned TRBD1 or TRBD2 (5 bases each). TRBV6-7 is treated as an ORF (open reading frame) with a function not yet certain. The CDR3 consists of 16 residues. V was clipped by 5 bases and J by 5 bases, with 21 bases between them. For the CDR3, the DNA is TGTGCCAGCAGTCGACGGGACGAGCGTTGGACGGAGACCCAGTACTTC. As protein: CASSRRDERWTETQYF.

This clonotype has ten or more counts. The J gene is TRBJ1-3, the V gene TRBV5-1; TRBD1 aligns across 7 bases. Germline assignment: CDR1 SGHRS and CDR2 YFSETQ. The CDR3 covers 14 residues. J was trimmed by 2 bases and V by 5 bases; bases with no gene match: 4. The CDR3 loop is CASSSDRAGNTIYF. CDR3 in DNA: TGCGCCAGCAGTTCCGACAGGGCTGGAAACACCATATATTTT. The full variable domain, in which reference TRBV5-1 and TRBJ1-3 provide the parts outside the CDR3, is KAGVTQTPRYLIKTRGQQVTLSCSPISGHRSVSWYQQTPGQGLQFLFEYFSETQRNKGNFPGRFSGRQFSNSRSEMNVSTLELGDSALYLCASSSDRAGNTIYFGEGSWLTVV.

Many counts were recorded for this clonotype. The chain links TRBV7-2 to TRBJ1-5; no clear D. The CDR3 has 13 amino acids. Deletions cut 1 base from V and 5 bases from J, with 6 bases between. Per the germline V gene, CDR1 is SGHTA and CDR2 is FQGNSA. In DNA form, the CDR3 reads TGTGCCAGCAGCTTAGGCAGACATCAGCCCCAGCATTTT. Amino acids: CASSLGRHQPQHF.

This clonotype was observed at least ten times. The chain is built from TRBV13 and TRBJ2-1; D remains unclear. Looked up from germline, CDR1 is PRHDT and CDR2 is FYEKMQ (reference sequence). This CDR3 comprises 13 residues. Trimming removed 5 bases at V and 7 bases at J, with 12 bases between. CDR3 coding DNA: TGTGCCAGCAGCCCTCGAATTCAGAATGAGCAGTTCTTC. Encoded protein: CASSPRIQNEQFF.